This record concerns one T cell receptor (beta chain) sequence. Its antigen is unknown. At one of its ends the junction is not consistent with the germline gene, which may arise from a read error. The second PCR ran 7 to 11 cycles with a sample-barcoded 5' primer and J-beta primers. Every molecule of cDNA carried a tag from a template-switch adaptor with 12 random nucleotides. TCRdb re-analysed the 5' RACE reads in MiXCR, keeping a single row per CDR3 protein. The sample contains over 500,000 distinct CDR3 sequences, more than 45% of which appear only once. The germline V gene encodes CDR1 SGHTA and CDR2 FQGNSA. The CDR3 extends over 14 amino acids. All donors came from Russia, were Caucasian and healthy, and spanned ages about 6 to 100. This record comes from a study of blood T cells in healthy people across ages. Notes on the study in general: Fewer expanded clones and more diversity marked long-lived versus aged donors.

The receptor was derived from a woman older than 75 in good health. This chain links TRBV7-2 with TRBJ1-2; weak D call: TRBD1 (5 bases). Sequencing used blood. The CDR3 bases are TGTGCCAGCAGCCTACTAAAGGGGTACCATGGCCACACCTTC. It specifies CASSLLKGYHGHTF.